This TCR beta chain emerged from a study of cytomegalovirus exposure and HLA in healthy donors. Study context: A prior study identified 110 million or so unique TCR beta sequences from roughly 170 million T cells. The early release's HLA-typed donors yielded 65 million to 85 million unique TCRs.

This clone was found a few times. Antigen specificity is unknown. 13 Jbeta primers and 60 Vbeta primers were used for the PCR. Using immunoSEQ multiplex PCR, the repertoire was profiled, and TCRdb retains in-frame clones only, with some absent. This table has around 140,000 clones, over 65% appearing once. Overall study findings and caveats: In a later analysis, donors in an Asian-associated ancestry cluster reportedly had fewer N-insertions in productive TCRs than the cohort mean. Most observed TCR sequences were rare, whereas some public TCRs were detected in many donors.

This CDR3 has 14 residues. Trimming cost V 5 bases and J 0 bases, with 9 bases left between them. Germline V CDR1 and CDR2: SNHLY, FYNNEI. The sequencing input was PBMCs. The receptor was isolated from a middle-aged man in good health and CMV-seropositive. This chain links TRBV2 with TRBJ2-3, with D tentatively TRBD2 (6 bases). The chain's CDR3 is CASSSSGSTDTQYF. The CDR3 bases are TGTGCCAGCAGTTCAAGCGGGAGCACAGATACGCAGTATTTT. The entire variable domain, with the rest obtained from reference TRBV2 and TRBJ2-3, is as follows: EPEVTQTPSHQVTQMGQEVILRCVPISNHLYFYWYRQILGQKVEFLVSFYNNEISEKSEIFDDQFSVERPDGSNFTLKIRSTKLEDSAMYFCASSSSGSTDTQYFGPGTRLTVL.